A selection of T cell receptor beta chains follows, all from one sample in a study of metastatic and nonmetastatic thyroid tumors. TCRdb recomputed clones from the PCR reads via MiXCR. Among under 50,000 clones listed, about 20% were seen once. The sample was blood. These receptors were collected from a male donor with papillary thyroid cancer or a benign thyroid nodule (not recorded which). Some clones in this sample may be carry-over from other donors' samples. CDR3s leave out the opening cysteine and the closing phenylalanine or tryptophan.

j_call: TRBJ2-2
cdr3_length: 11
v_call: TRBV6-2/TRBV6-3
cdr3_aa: ASSYYAGGELF

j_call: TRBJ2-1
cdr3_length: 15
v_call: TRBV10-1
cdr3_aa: ASSESKARTPYNEQF

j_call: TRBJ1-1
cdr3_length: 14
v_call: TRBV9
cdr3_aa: ASSVGPMNPNTEAF

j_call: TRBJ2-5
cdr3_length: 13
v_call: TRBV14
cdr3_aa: ASSQYTGGLETQY

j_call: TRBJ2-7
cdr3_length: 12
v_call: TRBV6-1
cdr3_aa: ASRRQADSYEQY

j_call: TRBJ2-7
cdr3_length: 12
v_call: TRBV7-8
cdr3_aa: ASSIGQGSHEQY

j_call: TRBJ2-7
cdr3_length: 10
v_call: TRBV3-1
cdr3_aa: ATRDSSYEQY

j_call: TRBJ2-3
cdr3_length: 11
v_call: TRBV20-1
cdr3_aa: SADRGGTDTQY

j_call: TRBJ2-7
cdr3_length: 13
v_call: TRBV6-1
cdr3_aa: ASSELSSGSVEQY

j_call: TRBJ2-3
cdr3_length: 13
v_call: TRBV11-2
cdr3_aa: ASSLTPAGTDTQY

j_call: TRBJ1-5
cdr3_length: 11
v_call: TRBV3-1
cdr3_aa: ASSQDPRQPQH

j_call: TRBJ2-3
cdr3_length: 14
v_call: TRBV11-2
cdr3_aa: ASSTTGKGATDTQY

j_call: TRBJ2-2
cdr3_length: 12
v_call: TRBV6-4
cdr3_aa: ASSVGEESGELF

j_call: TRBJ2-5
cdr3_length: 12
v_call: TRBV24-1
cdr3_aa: ATSPTSDQETQY

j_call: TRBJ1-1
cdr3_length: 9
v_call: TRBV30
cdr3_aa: AWAGNTEAF

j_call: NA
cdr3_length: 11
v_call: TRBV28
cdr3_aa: ASSPGLGQPQY

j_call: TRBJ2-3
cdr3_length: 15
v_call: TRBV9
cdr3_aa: ASSGNLANDLTDTQY

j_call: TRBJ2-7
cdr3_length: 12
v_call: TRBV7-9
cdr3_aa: ASSPRTGAYEQY

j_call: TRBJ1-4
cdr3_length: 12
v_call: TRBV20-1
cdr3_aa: SASVGGRGEKLF

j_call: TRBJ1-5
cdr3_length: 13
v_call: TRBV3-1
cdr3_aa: ASSQGAGNNQPQH

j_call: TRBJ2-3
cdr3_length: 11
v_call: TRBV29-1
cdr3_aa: SVTSGSADTQY

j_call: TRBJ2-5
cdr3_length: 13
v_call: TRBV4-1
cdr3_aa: ASSQDRDFKETQY

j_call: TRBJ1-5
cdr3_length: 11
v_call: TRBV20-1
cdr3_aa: SARYRENQPQH

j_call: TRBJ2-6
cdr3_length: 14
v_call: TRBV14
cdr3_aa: ASSQGGYSGANVLT

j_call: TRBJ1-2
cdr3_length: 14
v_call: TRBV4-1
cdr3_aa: ASSQDTIPPHYGYT

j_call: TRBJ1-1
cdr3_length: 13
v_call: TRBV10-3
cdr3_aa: AISFRGTPNTEAF

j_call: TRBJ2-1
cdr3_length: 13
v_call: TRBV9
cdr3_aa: ASSVAGGGANEQF

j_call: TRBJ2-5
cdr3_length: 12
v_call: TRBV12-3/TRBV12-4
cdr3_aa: ASKREGLQETQY

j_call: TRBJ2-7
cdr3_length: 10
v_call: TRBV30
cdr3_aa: AWGTGPYEQY

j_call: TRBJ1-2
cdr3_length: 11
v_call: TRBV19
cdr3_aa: ASSPEGTCGYT

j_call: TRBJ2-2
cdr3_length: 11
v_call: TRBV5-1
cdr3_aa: ASSLCSTVELF

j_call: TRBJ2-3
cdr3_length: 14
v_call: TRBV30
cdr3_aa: AWSVRGSPGADTQY

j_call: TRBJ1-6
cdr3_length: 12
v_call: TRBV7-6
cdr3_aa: ASSHRSGNSPLH

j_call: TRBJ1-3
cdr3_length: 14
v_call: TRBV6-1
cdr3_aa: ASSPRGQSSGNTIY

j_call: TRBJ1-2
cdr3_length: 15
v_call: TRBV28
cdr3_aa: ASSLDPLQGYRDGYT

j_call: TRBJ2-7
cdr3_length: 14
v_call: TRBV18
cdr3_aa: ASSLLPGQGANEQY

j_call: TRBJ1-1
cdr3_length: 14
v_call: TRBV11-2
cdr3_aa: ASSLSRGEEISEAF

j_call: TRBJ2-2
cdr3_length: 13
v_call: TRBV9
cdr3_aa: ASSVEGMNTGELF

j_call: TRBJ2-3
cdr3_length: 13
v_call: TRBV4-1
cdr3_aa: ASSQVGREADTQY

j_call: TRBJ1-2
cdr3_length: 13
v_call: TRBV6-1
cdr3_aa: ASTPNGAGVYVYT

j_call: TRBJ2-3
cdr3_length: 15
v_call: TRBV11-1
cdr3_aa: SSSLVTGRLSTDTQY

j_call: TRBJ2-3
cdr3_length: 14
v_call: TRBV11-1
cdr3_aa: ASSPLKRGRTDTQY

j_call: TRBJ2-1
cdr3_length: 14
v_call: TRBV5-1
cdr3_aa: ASSRTSGGPNNEQF

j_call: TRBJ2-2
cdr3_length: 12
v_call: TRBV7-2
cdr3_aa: ASSLDRGTGELF

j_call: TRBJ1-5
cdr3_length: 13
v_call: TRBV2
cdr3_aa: ASSEEGVGDQPQH

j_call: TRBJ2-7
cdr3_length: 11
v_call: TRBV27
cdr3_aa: ASSFTLGGEQY

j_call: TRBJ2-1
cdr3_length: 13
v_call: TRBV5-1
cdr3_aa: ASSIGTWVYNEQF

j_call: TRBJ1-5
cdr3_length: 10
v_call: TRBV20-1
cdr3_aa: SAQQAGQPQH

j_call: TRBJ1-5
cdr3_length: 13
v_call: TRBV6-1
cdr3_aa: ASSPTGSGNQPQH

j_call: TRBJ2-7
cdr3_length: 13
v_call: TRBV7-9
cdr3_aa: ASSLSQGASLEQY

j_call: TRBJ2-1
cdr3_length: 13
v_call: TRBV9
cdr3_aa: ASSVAGGGANEQV

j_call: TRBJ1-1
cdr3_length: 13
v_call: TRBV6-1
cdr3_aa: AITLGQGADTEAF

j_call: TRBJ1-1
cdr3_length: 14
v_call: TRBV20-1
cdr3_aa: SARDPSRVENTEAF